This T cell receptor beta chain was documented in a study of blood T cell repertoires in COVID-19. Study-level background: From the United States, Italy and Spain came samples of acute and convalescent COVID-19. PBMCs, B-cell-depleted T cells, or T cells were the source of the cDNA or gDNA that made up the material.

Measured with immunoSEQ multiplex PCR; TCRdb has only the in-frame clones, and not every one. Of some 400,000 clones in the sample, around 86% were seen once. This clone was observed a handful of times. V gave up 8 bases and J gave up 7 bases, with 15 bases separating them. The CDR3 has 14 amino acids. Germline V gene lookup returns CDR1 MNHNY and CDR2 SVGAGI (reference sequence). The chain is built from TRBV6-6 and TRBJ1-6; possible D gene TRBD1, 5 bases. Sequenced input: peripheral blood. The clonotype comes from a human donor in a cohort sampled during active COVID-19. CDR3 bases: TGTGCCAGCTCACAGGACACTCAGAATTCACCCCTCCACTTT. Encoded protein: CASSQDTQNSPLHF.